The T cell receptor beta chain described here comes from a study of blood T cell repertoires in COVID-19. Study as a whole: The United States, Italy and Spain supplied acute and convalescent COVID-19 samples. T cells, B-cell-depleted T cells, or PBMCs supplied cDNA or gDNA.

The germline V gene encodes CDR1 KGHSH and CDR2 LQKENI. V was shortened by 6 bases and J by 8 bases, with 22 bases between the two germline ends. The length of the CDR3 is 15 residues. Using immunoSEQ multiplex PCR, the repertoire was profiled, and TCRdb retains in-frame clones only, with some absent. The table lists 28,000 or so clones, more than 85% of them singletons. The chain uses TRBV18 and TRBJ1-2, with TRBD1 as a possible D gene (6 bases). The sample comprised peripheral blood. The clonotype comes from a human donor in a cohort sampled during active COVID-19. CDR3 protein: CASSELGTLLGGYTF. CDR3 sequence (DNA): TGTGCCAGCTCCGAACTCGGGACACTCCTAGGGGGCTACACCTTC.